The 32 T cell receptor beta chains listed next were all sequenced from one sample in a study of blood T cells in healthy people across ages. A sample-barcoded 5' primer and a J-beta primer mix were used in a second PCR of about 6 to 12 cycles. In TCRdb, the 5' RACE reads were re-called with MiXCR into one record per CDR3 protein. The sample records fewer than 1 million distinct CDR3 sequences, around 43% being singletons. The specimen sequenced was blood. Receptor source: a man aged 55 to 69 in good health.

The chain uses TRBV3-1 and TRBJ2-2, with no clear D. V was clipped by 2 bases and J by 7 bases, with 8 bases between them. This CDR3 has 13 residues. The germline CDR1 and CDR2 sequences are LGHDT and YNNKEL (reference sequence). The CDR3: CASSQRLGGELFF. Written as DNA, the CDR3 is TGTGCCAGCAGCCAAAGATTAGGCGGGGAGCTGTTTTTT.

This clonotype has only a few counts. The chain has TRBV7-2 and TRBJ2-3; 7 bases line up with TRBD2. Looked up from germline, CDR1 is SGHTA and CDR2 is FQGNSA. The V and J ends lost 0 bases and 5 bases, in that order; junction bases with no gene match: 8. This CDR3 has 16 residues. For the CDR3, the DNA is TGTGCCAGCAGCTTAGCCCTTGCGGGGGATGTAGATACGCAGTATTTT. This translates into CASSLALAGDVDTQYF.

This clonotype was observed a single time. This chain uses TRBV12-3 or TRBV12-4 with TRBJ2-3; TRBD1 is a possible D gene (5 bases). The CDR3 contains 14 residues. Trimming took 6 bases from V and 5 from J, leaving 15 bases between them. CDR3 nucleotides: TGTGCCAGCAGCTCCTCCCGGCAGGGAGATACGCAGTATTTT. Amino acid sequence: CASSSSRQGDTQYF.

The gene calls are TRBV12-3 or TRBV12-4 and TRBJ1-2; D is ambiguous. CDR3 size: 13 residues. Trimming stripped 1 base from V and 3 bases from J, with 6 bases between. For the CDR3, the DNA is TGTGCCAGCAGTTTAGACACTTACTATGGCTACACCTTC. This gives the protein CASSLDTYYGYTF.

This clonotype was counted between two and nine times. The chain combines TRBV27 with TRBJ2-3; 9 bases are a match to TRBD2. The junction had 9 bases not matched to a gene; V was cut back by 6 bases and J by 2 bases. There are 16 residues in the CDR3. The germline V gene encodes CDR1 MNHEY and CDR2 SMNVEV (reference sequence). CDR3 bases: TGTGCCAGCAGCCACCGCGGGGGGGAGGCCACAGATACGCAGTATTTT. Its protein product is CASSHRGGEATDTQYF.

Comments on this clonotype: Relative to the germline gene, one junction end is altered; a read error may explain this. This chain uses TRBV4-3 with TRBJ2-1; TRBD2 matches 9 bases. Germline V gene lookup returns CDR1 LGHNA and CDR2 YSLEER. The CDR3 runs 15 residues. The CDR3 sequence is CASNQLAGVGNEQFF. DNA of the CDR3: TGCGCCAGCAACCAATTAGCGGGGGTTGGGAATGAGCAGTTCTTC.

For the CDR3, the DNA is TGTGCCAGCAGCTCCTTAGCGGGGGGGCCAGATACGCAGTATTTT. Translation gives CASSSLAGGPDTQYF. The V gene is TRBV7-3, the J gene TRBJ2-3; 11 bases agree with TRBD2. The V segment lost 4 bases and the J segment 4 bases; nucleotides outside the gene matches: 4. The CDR3 spans 15 residues. Germline CDR1 and CDR2: SGHTA and FQGTGA. Full variable domain (outside the CDR3, taken from reference TRBV7-3 and TRBJ2-3): GAGVSQTPSNKVTEKGKYVELRCDPISGHTALYWYRQSLGQGPEFLIYFQGTGAADDSGLPNDRFFAVRPEGSVSTLKIQRTERGDSAVYLCASSSLAGGPDTQYFGPGTRLTVL.

This clonotype has ten or more counts. The V gene is TRBV7-2, the J gene TRBJ1-2; D is ambiguous. Trimming removed 6 bases at V and 1 base at J, with 12 bases between. The CDR3 totals 14 residues. Germline V gene lookup returns CDR1 SGHTA and CDR2 FQGNSA. DNA for the CDR3: TGTGCCAGCAGTTTCACAAGAATTAACTATGGCTACACCTTC. The encoded protein is CASSFTRINYGYTF.

This clonotype turned up a few times. The chain combines TRBV25-1 with TRBJ2-7, with 10 nucleotides matching TRBD1. CDR1 is MGHDK and CDR2 is SYGVNS in the germline V gene. V trimming: 9 bases; J trimming: 3 bases; junction bases outside the gene matches: 8. CDR3 size: 14 residues. The CDR3 nucleotides read TGTGCCAGTGACGGGACAGGGGAATTCTACGAGCAGTACTTC. Amino acids: CASDGTGEFYEQYF.

The V and J genes are TRBV15 and TRBJ2-7, with D unresolved. Germline V CDR1 and CDR2: LNHNV, YYDKDF (reference sequence). The CDR3 extends over 15 amino acids. Trimming removed 0 bases at V and 0 bases at J, with 9 bases between. The CDR3 here is CATSRDRRPSYEQYF. CDR3 DNA: TGTGCCACCAGCAGAGATCGGCGGCCCTCCTACGAGCAGTACTTC. Full variable domain (remainder filled in from reference TRBV15 and TRBJ2-7): DAMVIQNPRYQVTQFGKPVTLSCSQTLNHNVMYWYQQKSSQAPKLLFHYYDKDFNNEADTPDNFQSRRPNTSFCFLDIRSPGLGDTAMYLCATSRDRRPSYEQYFGPGTRLTVT.

The chain joins TRBV15 to TRBJ2-5; D is ambiguous. The CDR3 runs 13 residues. The ends were cut back, 2 bases at V and 3 bases at J, with 7 bases in the middle. CDR1 and CDR2 from the germline V gene are LNHNV and YYDKDF (reference sequence). The CDR3 DNA follows: TGTGCCACCAGCAGAACCGTCGAAGAGACCCAGTACTTC. Residues: CATSRTVEETQYF.

The chain uses TRBV20-1 and TRBJ2-1; no firm D call. Matching the DNA end better, TRBJ2-7 makes the J call doubtful. From germline, CDR1 is DFQATT and CDR2 SNEGSKA (reference sequence). The CDR3 runs 13 residues. The CDR3 nucleotides read TGCAGTGCAGTTGGCACCGCAAACAATGAGCAGTACTTC. Its translation is CSAVGTANNEQYF.

This rearrangement joins TRBV5-1 to TRBJ1-1, with D uncertain. Trimming pared 0 bases from V and 0 bases from J, leaving 9 bases between. This CDR3 has 15 amino acids. Germline CDR1 and CDR2: SGHRS and YFSETQ. Written as DNA, the CDR3 is TGCGCCAGCAGCTTGGAGGGCGCCATGAACACTGAAGCTTTCTTT. Protein: CASSLEGAMNTEAFF.

The DNA for the CDR3 is TGTGCCATCAGTAATGGACTAGCTCAAGAGACCCAGTACTTC. This sequence encodes CAISNGLAQETQYF. The chain uses TRBV10-3 and TRBJ2-5, with 8 bases fitting TRBD2. CDR1 and CDR2 (germline): ENHRY, SYGVKD. With V trimmed by 5 bases and J by 2 bases, 4 bases remained unmatched. The CDR3 is made up of 14 amino acids.

This clonotype has more than one count but fewer than ten. The chain combines TRBV11-1 with TRBJ2-3, with D perhaps matching TRBD2 (6 bases). CDR3 size: 15 residues. Germline V lookup: CDR1 SGHAT, CDR2 FQDESV (reference sequence). The germline V and J ends were trimmed by 7 bases and 0 bases, with 14 bases remaining between them. The CDR3 sequence is CASNRGGGSTDTQYF. DNA of the CDR3: TGTGCCAGCAACCGTGGTGGGGGGAGCACAGATACGCAGTATTTT.

This sequence joins TRBV27 and TRBJ1-3; D not resolved. Germline CDR1 is MNHEY and CDR2 is SMNVEV (reference sequence). The V and J ends lost 5 bases and 2 bases respectively, with 7 bases between them. The CDR3 contains 13 residues. The CDR3 DNA reads TGTGCCAGCAGTCCCCTGACTGGAAACACCATATATTTT. It translates to CASSPLTGNTIYF.

This clonotype was observed a few times. V and J are TRBV4-3 and TRBJ2-4; TRBD1 aligns across 12 bases. V dropped 1 base and J dropped 8; count of bases not matched to a gene: 12. This CDR3 has 18 residues. Germline V CDR1 and CDR2: LGHNA, YSLEER. DNA of the CDR3: TGCGCCAGCAGCCAAGCCGGGACAGGGGGCCTCCCAGAGGACATTCAGTACTTC. It translates to CASSQAGTGGLPEDIQYF.

A few counts support this clonotype. The CDR3 reads CASSSRTEINSPLHF. In nucleotides, the CDR3 is TGTGCCAGCAGCTCGAGGACAGAGATTAATTCACCCCTCCACTTT. The V gene is TRBV7-9, the J gene TRBJ1-6, with D possibly TRBD1 on 6 matching bases. The CDR3 sequence is 15 residues long. V lost 4 bases and J lost 6, with 13 bases in between. Germline CDR1 is SEHNR and CDR2 is FQNEAQ (reference sequence).

The chain joins TRBV6-1 to TRBJ1-2; the D gene is possibly TRBD1 (6 bases). Per germline, CDR1 MNHNS and CDR2 SASEGT. This CDR3 comprises 15 residues. Trimming removed 1 base from V and 3 bases from J, with 12 bases in between. CDR3 nucleotide sequence: TGTGCCAGCAGTGAAGGGACAGCAGTGGACTATGGCTACACCTTC. Encoded protein: CASSEGTAVDYGYTF.

The rearrangement links TRBV7-9 to TRBJ2-5; D possibly corresponds to TRBD1 (5 bases). The CDR3 extends over 11 amino acids. CDR1 is SEHNR and CDR2 is FQNEAQ in the germline V gene (reference sequence). Trimming pared 5 bases from V and 7 bases from J, leaving 8 bases between. The CDR3 nucleotides read TGTGCCAGCAGCGCCCAGGGGACCCAGTACTTC. It is translated as CASSAQGTQYF.

This clonotype has just a few counts. This chain joins TRBV3-1 and TRBJ2-7, with 7 bases lining up with TRBD1. The end of the DNA fits TRBJ2-5 better, so the J call may be wrong. The CDR3 extends over 14 amino acids. Germline assignment: CDR1 LGHDT and CDR2 YNNKEL (reference sequence). The CDR3 loop reads CASSRRDSGKTQYF. CDR3 sequence (DNA): TGTGCCAGCAGCCGACGGGACAGTGGGAAGACCCAGTACTTC.

This clonotype was observed a handful of times. The junction and the germline gene differ at one end; a read error may be behind it. The chain employs TRBV9 and TRBJ2-3; a possible D gene is TRBD2 (6 bases). Per the germline V gene, CDR1 is SGDLS and CDR2 is YYNGEE. The CDR3 consists of 16 residues. CDR3 amino acids: CARSPSLGSLTDTQYF. The DNA of the CDR3 is TGTGCCCGCAGCCCTTCCCTCGGGAGTCTCACAGATACGCAGTATTTT. The whole variable domain, remainder taken from reference TRBV9 and TRBJ2-3, is DSGVTQTPKHLITATGQRVTLRCSPRSGDLSVYWYQQSLDQGLQFLIQYYNGEERAKGNILERFSAQQFPDLHSELNLSSLELGDSALYFCARSPSLGSLTDTQYFGPGTRLTVL.

This clonotype appeared many times. The rearrangement uses TRBV10-3 and TRBJ2-1; perhaps D is TRBD1 or TRBD2 (5 bases each). V was pared by 7 bases and J by 8 bases, with 12 bases between. CDR1 is ENHRY and CDR2 is SYGVKD in the germline V gene. The CDR3 contains 12 residues. The CDR3 bases are TGTGCCATCAAGGGACCCCCGGATGAGCAGTTCTTC. Amino acid sequence: CAIKGPPDEQFF.

The genes are TRBV4-3 and TRBJ1-3; no definite D call. V was pared by 4 bases and J by 0 bases, with 7 bases between. This CDR3 has 14 amino acids. Germline loops: CDR1 LGHNA, CDR2 YSLEER. The CDR3 DNA sequence: TGCGCCAGCAGCCCTTCGGGCTCTGGAAACACCATATATTTT. Translating gives CASSPSGSGNTIYF.

In its sample, this clonotype was seen once. V is TRBV12-3 or TRBV12-4 and J is TRBJ2-3; D gene uncertain. The CDR3 is 15 amino acids. V lost 2 bases, J lost 0 bases, and 9 bases lay in between. The CDR3 loop is CASSLRQTSTDTQYF. CDR3 DNA sequence: TGTGCCAGCAGTTTAAGGCAGACTAGCACAGATACGCAGTATTTT.

V and J are TRBV7-6 and TRBJ1-1; D not certain. Trimming left V 5 bases short and J 0 bases short, with 16 bases between. CDR1 SGHVS and CDR2 FNYEAQ come from the germline V gene. This CDR3 has 16 amino acids. CDR3 sequence (DNA): TGTGCCAGCAGCCGCCCCCTCGCGGTCATGAACACTGAAGCTTTCTTT. This sequence encodes CASSRPLAVMNTEAFF.

This clonotype was found many times. A much larger clone lies a single base off, so this may be a read error. The chain couples TRBV20-1 to TRBJ1-6, with D perhaps matching TRBD1 (5 bases). This CDR3 has 13 amino acids. CDR1 DFQATT and CDR2 SNEGSKA come from the germline V gene (reference sequence). The V gene lost 2 bases and the J gene lost 9 bases, with 11 bases spanning the gap. In nucleotides, the CDR3 is TGCAGTGCTAGATGGGGGGGAAGTTCACCCCTCCACTTT. Translation gives CSARWGGSSPLHF.

The table lists this clonotype with many counts. The gene calls are TRBV29-1 and TRBJ2-1; unclear D gene. CDR1 is SQVTM, CDR2 ANQGSEA, per germline. With 1 base removed from V and 8 bases from J, the gap between germline ends came to 3 bases. The CDR3 sequence is 10 residues long. The CDR3 DNA reads TGCAGCGTTGAAGGGTATGAGCAGTTCTTC. Its translation: CSVEGYEQFF.

This clonotype turned up a few times. The genes are TRBV29-1 and TRBJ2-5, with D uncertain. CDR1 is SQVTM, CDR2 ANQGSEA, per germline. The CDR3 has 11 residues. The V gene lost 7 bases and the J gene lost 2 bases, with 8 bases spanning the gap. CDR3 nucleotide sequence: TGCAGCGGTGCGCCTCAAGAGACCCAGTACTTC. Translation: CSGAPQETQYF.

Points on this clonotype: This sequence may be a read error, since a much larger clone differs from it by one base. V usage is TRBV13 and J usage is TRBJ2-1, with 8 bases aligning to TRBD1. Germline assignment: CDR1 PRHDT and CDR2 FYEKMQ (reference sequence). The CDR3 spans 15 residues. Germline trimming cut 4 bases from V and 3 bases from J; bases unmatched to any gene: 5. CDR3 in amino acids: CASSSDRVVYNEQFF. CDR3 DNA: TGTGCCAGCAGCTCGGACAGGGTGGTCTACAATGAGCAGTTCTTC.

This clonotype appeared many times. The chain joins TRBV7-2 to TRBJ2-4; D is possibly TRBD1 (5 bases). From germline, CDR1 is SGHTA and CDR2 FQGNSA. The CDR3 is 14 amino acids. Trimming took 0 bases from V and 5 from J, leaving 8 bases between them. The CDR3 DNA sequence: TGTGCCAGCAGCTTAGCCAGGGAACAAAACATTCAGTACTTC. Its protein is CASSLAREQNIQYF.

This sequence joins TRBV20-1 and TRBJ2-5; a weak D match, TRBD1 (6 bases). This CDR3 is built from 14 residues. Germline V CDR1 and CDR2: DFQATT, SNEGSKA (reference sequence). The CDR3 sequence is CSPIPGQPVKTQYF. The CDR3 nucleotides read TGCAGCCCCATACCCGGACAGCCAGTGAAGACCCAGTACTTC.